A selection of T cell receptor beta chains follows, all from one sample in a study of early T cells in non-severe SARS-CoV-2 infection. TCRdb used MiXCR to reprocess the 5' RACE reads, holding one entry per CDR3 protein. This table has some 57,000 distinct CDR3 sequences, 8.5% to 12% appearing once. Specimen: whole blood. All receptors derive from an adult who was a healthcare worker with PCR-confirmed SARS-CoV-2 infection or an uninfected control (not recorded which). CDR3s include the opening cysteine and the closing phenylalanine or tryptophan. Fields, in order: clone size, J gene, V gene, D gene, CDR3 protein, CDR3 DNA. D genes are given only for firm matches. Part of the rows lack a size; the others show once, few, many or a class for expanded clones.

clone size: many; J gene: TRBJ2-2; V gene: TRBV4-3; D gene: NA; CDR3 protein: CASSQGLDLRTGELFF; CDR3 DNA: TGCGCCAGCAGCCAAGGCCTCGACCTCCGCACCGGGGAGCTGTTTTTT
clone size: NA; J gene: TRBJ1-4; V gene: TRBV20-1; D gene: NA; CDR3 protein: CSAWLWEKLFF; CDR3 DNA: TGCAGTGCTTGGCTCTGGGAAAAACTGTTTTTT
clone size: few; J gene: TRBJ2-3; V gene: TRBV4-2; D gene: NA; CDR3 protein: CASARGTDTQYF; CDR3 DNA: TGTGCCAGCGCGCGGGGTACAGATACGCAGTATTTT
clone size: many; J gene: TRBJ1-1; V gene: TRBV29-1; D gene: NA; CDR3 protein: CSVQGEVGTEAFF; CDR3 DNA: TGCAGCGTACAGGGCGAGGTGGGCACTGAAGCTTTCTTT
clone size: medium-sized; J gene: TRBJ2-2; V gene: TRBV6-6; D gene: TRBD1; CDR3 protein: CASSPTGGLTGELFF; CDR3 DNA: TGTGCCAGCAGTCCGACAGGGGGACTCACCGGGGAGCTGTTTTTT
clone size: many; J gene: TRBJ2-5; V gene: TRBV7-2; D gene: TRBD1; CDR3 protein: CASSSGTEETQYF; CDR3 DNA: TGTGCCAGCAGCTCTGGGACAGAAGAGACCCAGTACTTC
clone size: many; J gene: TRBJ1-6; V gene: TRBV3-1; D gene: TRBD1; CDR3 protein: CASSPGTGTDSPLHF; CDR3 DNA: TGTGCCAGCAGCCCAGGGACAGGGACCGATTCACCCCTCCACTTT
clone size: NA; J gene: TRBJ2-7; V gene: TRBV2; D gene: NA; CDR3 protein: CASSEVVGGEQYF; CDR3 DNA: TGTGCCAGCAGCGAGGTAGTGGGGGGCGAGCAGTACTTC
clone size: many; J gene: TRBJ1-1; V gene: TRBV11-2; D gene: TRBD1; CDR3 protein: CASSVGDSLNTEAFF; CDR3 DNA: TGTGCCAGCAGCGTCGGGGACAGTTTGAACACTGAAGCTTTCTTT
clone size: medium-sized; J gene: TRBJ2-3; V gene: TRBV28; D gene: TRBD1; CDR3 protein: CASGALRGQNTDTQYF; CDR3 DNA: TGTGCCAGCGGTGCCCTGAGGGGGCAAAACACAGATACGCAGTATTTT
clone size: many; J gene: TRBJ1-1; V gene: TRBV6-5; D gene: NA; CDR3 protein: CASSYGGGEAFF; CDR3 DNA: TGTGCCAGCAGTTACGGGGGAGGAGAAGCTTTCTTT
clone size: NA; J gene: TRBJ1-4; V gene: TRBV7-9; D gene: TRBD1; CDR3 protein: CASSPGGSDEKLFF; CDR3 DNA: TGTGCCAGCAGCCCAGGGGGCTCGGATGAAAAACTGTTTTTT
clone size: many; J gene: TRBJ2-7; V gene: TRBV20-1; D gene: NA; CDR3 protein: CSAYKGGSTTYEQYF; CDR3 DNA: TGCAGTGCCTACAAGGGTGGGTCGACGACCTACGAGCAGTACTTC
clone size: many; J gene: TRBJ2-1; V gene: TRBV11-2; D gene: TRBD2; CDR3 protein: CASSLVPAGGQGNEQFF; CDR3 DNA: TGTGCCAGCAGCTTAGTCCCAGCGGGGGGCCAAGGGAATGAGCAGTTCTTC
clone size: NA; J gene: TRBJ1-1; V gene: TRBV10-3; D gene: TRBD1; CDR3 protein: CATKDREFPEAFF; CDR3 DNA: TGTGCCACTAAGGACAGGGAATTCCCTGAAGCTTTCTTT
clone size: many; J gene: TRBJ2-1; V gene: TRBV7-3; D gene: TRBD2; CDR3 protein: CASSTGLATDEQFF; CDR3 DNA: TGTGCCAGCAGCACGGGACTAGCGACCGATGAGCAGTTCTTC
clone size: few; J gene: TRBJ1-2; V gene: TRBV20-1; D gene: TRBD1; CDR3 protein: CSAMTGEVDGYTF; CDR3 DNA: TGCAGTGCCATGACAGGGGAAGTCGATGGCTACACCTTC
clone size: NA; J gene: TRBJ2-7; V gene: TRBV11-2; D gene: TRBD1; CDR3 protein: CASSSYRGPTDYEQYF; CDR3 DNA: TGTGCCAGCAGCTCATACAGGGGACCTACGGACTACGAGCAGTACTTC
clone size: many; J gene: TRBJ2-7; V gene: TRBV18; D gene: TRBD1; CDR3 protein: CASSKDRGLYEQYF; CDR3 DNA: TGTGCCAGCTCAAAAGACAGGGGGCTCTACGAGCAGTACTTC
clone size: NA; J gene: TRBJ1-1; V gene: TRBV29-1; D gene: NA; CDR3 protein: CSVAGGAQVTEAFF; CDR3 DNA: TGCAGCGTTGCTGGAGGGGCGCAGGTCACTGAAGCTTTCTTT
clone size: many; J gene: TRBJ2-3; V gene: TRBV4-2; D gene: NA; CDR3 protein: CASSQSRGDTQYF; CDR3 DNA: TGTGCCAGCAGCCAATCGCGGGGAGATACGCAGTATTTT
clone size: NA; J gene: TRBJ1-5; V gene: TRBV12-3/TRBV12-4; D gene: TRBD1; CDR3 protein: CASSEQGAVGNQPQHF; CDR3 DNA: TGTGCCAGCAGTGAACAGGGGGCCGTGGGCAATCAGCCCCAGCATTTT
clone size: few; J gene: TRBJ2-7; V gene: TRBV29-1; D gene: NA; CDR3 protein: CSVQTIYEQYF; CDR3 DNA: TGCAGCGTTCAAACAATCTACGAGCAGTACTTC
clone size: NA; J gene: TRBJ1-1; V gene: TRBV6-6; D gene: NA; CDR3 protein: CASRLRGTEAFF; CDR3 DNA: TGTGCCAGCAGACTCAGGGGTACTGAAGCTTTCTTT
clone size: NA; J gene: TRBJ2-7; V gene: TRBV30; D gene: NA; CDR3 protein: CAWSATAYEQYF; CDR3 DNA: TGTGCCTGGAGTGCAACAGCCTACGAGCAGTACTTC
clone size: few; J gene: TRBJ2-7; V gene: TRBV25-1; D gene: NA; CDR3 protein: CASSDFGTSLYEQYF; CDR3 DNA: TGTGCCAGCAGTGATTTTGGAACTAGCCTCTACGAGCAGTACTTC
clone size: many; J gene: TRBJ2-7; V gene: TRBV5-6; D gene: TRBD1; CDR3 protein: CASSWDRGHLEQYF; CDR3 DNA: TGTGCCAGCAGCTGGGACAGGGGGCATCTCGAGCAGTACTTC
clone size: NA; J gene: TRBJ2-2; V gene: TRBV11-2; D gene: NA; CDR3 protein: CASSLFPGELFF; CDR3 DNA: TGTGCCAGCAGCCTCTTTCCCGGGGAGCTGTTTTTT
clone size: many; J gene: TRBJ2-7; V gene: TRBV20-1; D gene: NA; CDR3 protein: CSANRAPSSYEQYF; CDR3 DNA: TGCAGTGCTAATAGGGCTCCGAGCTCCTACGAGCAGTACTTC
clone size: few; J gene: TRBJ2-3; V gene: TRBV3-1; D gene: NA; CDR3 protein: CASSRGDTQYF; CDR3 DNA: TGTGCCAGCAGTCGCGGAGATACGCAGTATTTT
clone size: NA; J gene: TRBJ2-1; V gene: TRBV2; D gene: TRBD2; CDR3 protein: CASKFVRGGEFF; CDR3 DNA: TGTGCCAGCAAGTTCGTCCGCGGGGGGGAGTTCTTC
clone size: many; J gene: TRBJ1-2; V gene: TRBV20-1; D gene: NA; CDR3 protein: CSAETVNYGYTF; CDR3 DNA: TGCAGTGCTGAGACAGTTAACTATGGCTACACCTTC
clone size: many; J gene: TRBJ2-3; V gene: TRBV12-3/TRBV12-4; D gene: TRBD1; CDR3 protein: CASSRDRGSYTDTQYF; CDR3 DNA: TGTGCCAGCAGTCGAGACAGGGGGAGTTACACAGATACGCAGTATTTT
clone size: many; J gene: TRBJ2-7; V gene: TRBV6-5; D gene: TRBD1; CDR3 protein: CASSYGQGKTNEQYF; CDR3 DNA: TGTGCCAGCAGTTACGGACAGGGAAAAACCAACGAGCAGTACTTC
clone size: NA; J gene: TRBJ1-1; V gene: TRBV9; D gene: NA; CDR3 protein: CASSVAGIDTEAFF; CDR3 DNA: TGTGCCAGCAGCGTAGCAGGGATCGACACTGAAGCTTTCTTT
clone size: many; J gene: TRBJ2-2; V gene: TRBV7-9; D gene: NA; CDR3 protein: CASTRRQERAGELFF; CDR3 DNA: TGTGCCAGCACCCGACGACAGGAACGGGCCGGGGAGCTGTTTTTT
clone size: NA; J gene: TRBJ2-7; V gene: TRBV7-2; D gene: NA; CDR3 protein: CASSLVDGDYEQYF; CDR3 DNA: TGTGCCAGCAGCTTAGTAGACGGGGACTACGAGCAGTACTTC
clone size: many; J gene: TRBJ2-7; V gene: TRBV7-9; D gene: NA; CDR3 protein: CASSLLGGTYEQYF; CDR3 DNA: TGTGCCAGCAGCCTCCTCGGGGGTACCTACGAGCAGTACTTC
clone size: few; J gene: TRBJ2-7; V gene: TRBV12-3/TRBV12-4; D gene: NA; CDR3 protein: CASSSTSSRAGRYF; CDR3 DNA: TGTGCCAGCAGTTCAACCTCGTCTAGGGCCGGCCGGTACTTC
clone size: NA; J gene: TRBJ1-1; V gene: TRBV2; D gene: TRBD1; CDR3 protein: CASSQGQGEAFF; CDR3 DNA: TGTGCCAGCAGCCAGGGACAGGGTGAAGCTTTCTTT
clone size: NA; J gene: TRBJ1-1; V gene: TRBV30; D gene: TRBD1; CDR3 protein: CAWSADRGGLGTEAFF; CDR3 DNA: TGTGCCTGGAGTGCGGACAGGGGCGGGTTGGGCACTGAAGCTTTCTTT
clone size: many; J gene: TRBJ2-7; V gene: TRBV4-3; D gene: TRBD1; CDR3 protein: CASSQGQGGIWEQYF; CDR3 DNA: TGCGCCAGCAGCCAAGGACAGGGTGGTATCTGGGAGCAGTACTTC
clone size: many; J gene: TRBJ1-5; V gene: TRBV6-1; D gene: NA; CDR3 protein: CASTDGRRPQHF; CDR3 DNA: TGTGCCAGCACCGATGGACGGAGGCCCCAGCATTTT
clone size: NA; J gene: TRBJ2-2; V gene: TRBV9; D gene: NA; CDR3 protein: CASSVFDGELFF; CDR3 DNA: TGTGCCAGCAGCGTATTCGACGGGGAGCTGTTTTTT
clone size: NA; J gene: TRBJ2-7; V gene: TRBV4-1; D gene: TRBD1; CDR3 protein: CASSTFPGQGLEQYF; CDR3 DNA: TGCGCCAGCAGCACCTTTCCGGGACAGGGGTTGGAGCAGTACTTC
clone size: NA; J gene: TRBJ2-3; V gene: TRBV20-1; D gene: NA; CDR3 protein: CSAGPSGTDTQYF; CDR3 DNA: TGCAGTGCAGGTCCTAGCGGCACAGATACGCAGTATTTT